This TCR beta chain was identified during a study of blood T cell repertoires in COVID-19. Overall study context: Some COVID-19 samples were acute and others convalescent; all came from the United States, Italy and Spain. T cells, B-cell-depleted T cells, or PBMCs provided the cDNA or gDNA that served as material.

V lost 3 bases and J 9 bases, leaving 7 bases between the germline ends. The CDR3 is made up of 11 amino acids. CDR1 is SGHRS and CDR2 is YFSETQ in the germline V gene. Study processing details: For nucleated cells, counts were estimated from reference gene primer amplification. The table came from immunoSEQ multiplex PCR; TCRdb's copy has only in-frame clones and leaves some out. That table is the source of V, J and clone size, and D and trimming were worked out from the DNA. The sample holds tens of thousands of clones, around four fifths seen once. The sequence came from a woman in her sixties or seventies with acute or convalescent COVID-19. J is TRBJ2-1 and V is TRBV5-1; D remains unclear. The sample consisted of peripheral blood. CDR3 region: CASSYGGEQFF. DNA for the CDR3: TGCGCCAGCAGCTACGGTGGTGAGCAGTTCTTC.